Listed below are T cell receptor beta chains from one sample, sequenced in a study of blood T cell repertoires in COVID-19. The repertoire was sequenced with immunoSEQ multiplex PCR; TCRdb's copy has only in-frame clones and lacks some. The repertoire includes some 140,000 clones, around 79% of them detected once, and less than 4.5% sits in the top ten. What was sequenced was peripheral blood. These receptors were collected from a man aged 55-75 years with acute or convalescent COVID-19. Both conserved end residues are part of each CDR3. Fields, in order: J gene, clone size, V gene, D gene, CDR3 protein, CDR3 DNA. A D gene is named only where the DNA matches it firmly. Clone size is not always given. Where it is, it says once, few, many or a class for expanded clones.

>TRBJ2-5|NA|TRBV2|NA
CASSETQGPITQETQYF
TGTGCCAGCAGTGAAACCCAGGGCCCGATAACCCAAGAGACCCAGTACTTC
>TRBJ2-1|NA|TRBV29-1|NA
CSVEDNGISGRLNEQFF
TGCAGCGTTGAAGATAATGGTATAAGCGGCCGACTCAATGAGCAGTTCTTC
>TRBJ1-1|few|TRBV7-8|NA
CASRKSGGVNTEAFF
TGTGCCAGCAGGAAATCGGGGGGCGTGAACACTGAAGCTTTCTTT
>TRBJ2-7|NA|TRBV19|TRBD2
CASSGLAASYEQYF
TGTGCCAGTAGTGGACTAGCGGCCTCCTACGAGCAGTACTTC
>TRBJ2-1|NA|TRBV11-2|TRBD1
CASSFQGVTNEQFF
TGTGCCAGCAGCTTCCAGGGGGTAACCAATGAGCAGTTCTTC
>TRBJ2-2|NA|TRBV19|NA
CAISATNTGELFF
TGTGCCATTAGTGCGACGAACACCGGGGAGCTGTTTTTT
>TRBJ2-5|NA|TRBV5-1|TRBD1
CASSPLTGQETQYF
TGCGCCAGCAGCCCACTGACAGGGCAAGAGACCCAGTACTTC
>TRBJ1-1|NA|TRBV6-2/TRBV6-3|NA
CASSPQGRTEAFF
TGTGCCAGCAGTCCACAGGGACGAACTGAAGCTTTCTTT
>TRBJ1-4|NA|TRBV2|TRBD1
CASSRGQGDEKLFF
TGTGCCAGCTCAAGGGGACAGGGAGATGAAAAACTGTTTTTT
>TRBJ1-5|NA|TRBV27|NA
CASSLALNQPQHF
TGTGCCAGCAGTTTAGCGTTAAATCAGCCCCAGCATTTT
>TRBJ2-4|NA|TRBV18|TRBD2
CASSPLAGGRAKNIQYF
TGTGCCAGCTCACCTCTGGCGGGAGGAAGGGCCAAAAACATTCAGTACTTC
>TRBJ2-5|NA|TRBV11-3|NA
CASSLLPGAQETQYF
TGTGCCAGCAGCTTACTGCCGGGAGCACAAGAGACCCAGTACTTC
>TRBJ1-1|NA|TRBV9|NA
CASSLLDSMNTEAFF
TGTGCCAGCAGCCTCCTGGACAGCATGAACACTGAAGCTTTCTTT
>TRBJ2-1|NA|TRBV19|TRBD2
CASSSGLAGFNEQFF
TGTGCCAGTAGTAGCGGACTAGCGGGCTTCAATGAGCAGTTCTTC
>TRBJ1-2|NA|TRBV27|TRBD1
CASSFDRGQGYTF
TGTGCCAGCAGTTTTGACAGGGGGCAAGGCTACACCTTC
>TRBJ1-1|NA|TRBV6-2/TRBV6-3|TRBD1
CASSSGQGARWGEAFF
TGTGCCAGCAGTTCCGGACAGGGGGCCCGTTGGGGTGAAGCTTTCTTT
>TRBJ2-3|NA|TRBV7-6|TRBD2
CASSGTSGSTDTQYF
TGTGCCAGCAGCGGGACTAGCGGTAGCACAGATACGCAGTATTTT
>TRBJ1-5|NA|TRBV11-3|NA
CASSLAGVSNQPQHF
TGTGCCAGCAGCTTAGCAGGGGTTAGCAATCAGCCCCAGCATTTT
>TRBJ2-3|NA|TRBV7-2|NA
CASSLGAGSDTQYF
TGTGCCAGCAGCTTAGGGGCAGGGTCAGATACGCAGTATTTT
>TRBJ2-2|once|TRBV24-1|TRBD1
CATGGTGANTGELFF
TGTGCCACCGGGGGGACAGGGGCGAACACCGGGGAGCTGTTTTTT
>TRBJ2-2|NA|TRBV11-2|NA
CASSLLWNTGELFF
TGTGCCAGCAGCTTACTTTGGAACACCGGGGAGCTGTTTTTT
>TRBJ2-7|NA|TRBV5-4|TRBD1
CASHRTGSGIYEQYF
TGTGCCAGCCATAGGACAGGGTCGGGGATATACGAGCAGTACTTC
>TRBJ2-2|NA|TRBV29-1|NA
CSAEGGGIHTGELFF
TGCAGCGCTGAAGGGGGGGGGATTCACACCGGGGAGCTGTTTTTT
>TRBJ2-7|NA|TRBV11-2|NA
CASSLGTSHEQYF
TGTGCCAGCAGCTTAGGGACATCCCACGAGCAGTACTTC
>TRBJ1-4|NA|TRBV18|NA
CASSSGQNEKLFF
TGTGCCAGCTCATCCGGACAGAATGAAAAACTGTTTTTT
>TRBJ1-2|few|TRBV18|TRBD1
CASSPGTGAYGYTF
TGTGCCAGCTCACCTGGGACAGGGGCCTATGGCTACACCTTC
>TRBJ2-7|NA|TRBV6-2/TRBV6-3|TRBD2
CASSYFTASGRTGYEQYF
TGTGCCAGCAGTTACTTTACGGCTAGCGGGAGGACAGGCTACGAGCAGTACTTC
>TRBJ1-1|many|TRBV9|NA
CASSQSRTAAYTEAFF
TGTGCCAGCAGCCAATCAAGGACAGCGGCATATACTGAAGCTTTCTTT
>TRBJ1-5|NA|TRBV6-5|NA
CASREYSNQPQHF
TGTGCCAGCAGGGAGTATAGCAATCAGCCCCAGCATTTT
>TRBJ1-1|few|TRBV9|TRBD1
CASSLMTGPTEAFF
TGTGCCAGCAGCCTAATGACAGGGCCCACTGAAGCTTTCTTT
>TRBJ1-4|NA|TRBV7-2|TRBD1
CASSARTGGREKLFF
TGTGCCAGCAGCGCTAGGACAGGGGGCCGCGAAAAACTGTTTTTT
>TRBJ1-2|NA|TRBV7-2|NA
CASSLGPQGSNYGYTF
TGTGCCAGCAGCTTAGGACCGCAGGGTTCTAACTATGGCTACACCTTC
>TRBJ1-1|NA|TRBV29-1|TRBD1
CSVAGTAEAFF
TGCAGCGTAGCCGGGACAGCTGAAGCTTTCTTT